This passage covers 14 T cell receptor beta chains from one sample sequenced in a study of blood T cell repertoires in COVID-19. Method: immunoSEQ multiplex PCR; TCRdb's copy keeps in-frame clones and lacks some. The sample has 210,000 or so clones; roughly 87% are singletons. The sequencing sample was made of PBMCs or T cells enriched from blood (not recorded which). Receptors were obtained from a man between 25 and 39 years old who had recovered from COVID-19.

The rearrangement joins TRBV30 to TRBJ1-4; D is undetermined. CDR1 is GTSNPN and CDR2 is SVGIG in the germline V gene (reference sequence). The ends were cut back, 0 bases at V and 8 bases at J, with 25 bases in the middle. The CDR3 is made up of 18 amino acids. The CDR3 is CAWSVIGRERRFAEKLFF. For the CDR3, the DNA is TGTGCCTGGAGTGTTATCGGTCGGGAGAGGAGGTTTGCCGAAAAACTGTTTTTT.

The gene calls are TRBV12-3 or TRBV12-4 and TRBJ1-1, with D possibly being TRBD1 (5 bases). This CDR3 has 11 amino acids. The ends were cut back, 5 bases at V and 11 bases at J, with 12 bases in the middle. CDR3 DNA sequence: TGTGCCAGCAGTCCAGGGTTACTGGCTTTCTTT. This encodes CASSPGLLAFF.

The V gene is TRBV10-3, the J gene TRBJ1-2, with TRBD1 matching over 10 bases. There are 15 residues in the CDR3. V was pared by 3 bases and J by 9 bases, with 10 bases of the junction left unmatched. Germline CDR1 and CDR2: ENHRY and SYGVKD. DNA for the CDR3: TGTGCCATCAGTGATGGACAGGGGGAAGGCATGCGCTACACCTTC. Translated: CAISDGQGEGMRYTF.

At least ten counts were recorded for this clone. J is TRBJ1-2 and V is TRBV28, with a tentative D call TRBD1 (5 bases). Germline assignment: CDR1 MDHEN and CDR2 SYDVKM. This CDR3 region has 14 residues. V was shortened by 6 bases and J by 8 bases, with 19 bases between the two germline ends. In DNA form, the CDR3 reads TGTGCCAGCAGCCCCCCGGGGGGGTCGACGGGCTACACCTTC. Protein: CASSPPGGSTGYTF.

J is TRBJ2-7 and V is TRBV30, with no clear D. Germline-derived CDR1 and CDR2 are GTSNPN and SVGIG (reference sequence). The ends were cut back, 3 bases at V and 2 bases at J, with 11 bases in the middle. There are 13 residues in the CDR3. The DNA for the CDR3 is TGTGCCTGGAGGACACACCTTACCTACGAGCAGTACTTC. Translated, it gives CAWRTHLTYEQYF.

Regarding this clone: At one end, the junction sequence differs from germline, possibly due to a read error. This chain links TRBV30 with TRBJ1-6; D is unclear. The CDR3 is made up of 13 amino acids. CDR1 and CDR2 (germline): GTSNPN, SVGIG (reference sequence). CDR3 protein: CAWSLTSWQAPYF. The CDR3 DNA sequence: TGTGCCTGGAGCTTAACCAGTTGGCAGGCGCCTTACTTT.

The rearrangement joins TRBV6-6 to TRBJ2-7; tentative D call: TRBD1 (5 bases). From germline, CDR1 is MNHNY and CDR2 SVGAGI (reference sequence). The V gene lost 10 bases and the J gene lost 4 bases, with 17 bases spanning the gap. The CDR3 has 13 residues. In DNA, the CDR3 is TGTGCCACCAGACCCCAGGGAACGTACGAGCAGTACTTC. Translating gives CATRPQGTYEQYF.

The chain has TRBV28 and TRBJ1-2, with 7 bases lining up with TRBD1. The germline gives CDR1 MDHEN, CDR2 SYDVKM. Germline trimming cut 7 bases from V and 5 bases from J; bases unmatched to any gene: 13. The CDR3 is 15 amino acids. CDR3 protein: CASTTTTRGAYGYTF. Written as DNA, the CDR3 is TGTGCCAGCACCACGACCACCAGGGGGGCTTATGGCTACACCTTC.

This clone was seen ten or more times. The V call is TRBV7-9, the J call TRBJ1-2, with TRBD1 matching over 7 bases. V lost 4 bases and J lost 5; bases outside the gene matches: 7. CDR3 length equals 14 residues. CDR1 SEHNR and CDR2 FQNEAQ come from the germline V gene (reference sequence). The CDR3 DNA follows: TGTGCCAGCAGCTCCACCGGGACAGCTTATGGCTACACCTTC. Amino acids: CASSSTGTAYGYTF. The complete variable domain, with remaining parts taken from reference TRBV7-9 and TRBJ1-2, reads DTGVSQNPRHKITKRGQNVTFRCDPISEHNRLYWYRQTLGQGPEFLTYFQNEAQLEKSRLLSDRFSAERPKGSFSTLEIQRTEQGDSAMYLCASSSTGTAYGYTFGSGTRLTVV.

The chain's CDR3 is CASSLTGQWPFQETQYF. The CDR3 region has the DNA TGTGCCAGCAGCTTAACAGGACAGTGGCCATTCCAAGAGACCCAGTACTTC. The chain is built from TRBV7-3 and TRBJ2-5, with a possible D match to TRBD1 (6 bases). The ends were cut back, 0 bases at V and 1 base at J, with 15 bases in the middle. The CDR3 sequence is 17 residues long. Germline CDR1 and CDR2: SGHTA and FQGTGA.

The CDR3: CSAQQGDYGYTF. Written as DNA, the CDR3 is TGCAGCGCTCAACAGGGGGACTATGGCTACACCTTC. The chain carries TRBV29-1 and TRBJ1-2; TRBD1 agrees at 8 bases. Germline trimming cut 7 bases from V and 3 bases from J; bases unmatched to any gene: 4. Germline V lookup: CDR1 SQVTM, CDR2 ANQGSEA. The length of the CDR3 is 12 residues.

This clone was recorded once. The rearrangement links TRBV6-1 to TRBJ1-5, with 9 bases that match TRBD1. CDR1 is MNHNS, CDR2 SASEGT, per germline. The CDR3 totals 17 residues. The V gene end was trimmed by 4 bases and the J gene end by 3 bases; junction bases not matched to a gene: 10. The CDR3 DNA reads TGTGCCAGCAGTGTTTCCTCCGGGACAGGGAACAATCAGCCCCAGCATTTT. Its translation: CASSVSSGTGNNQPQHF.

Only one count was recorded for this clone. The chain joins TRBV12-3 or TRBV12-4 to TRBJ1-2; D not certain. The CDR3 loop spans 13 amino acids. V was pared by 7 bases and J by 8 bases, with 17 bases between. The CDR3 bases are TGTGCCAGCACCGAAAGGGAGATCGTCGGCTACACCTTC. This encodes CASTEREIVGYTF.

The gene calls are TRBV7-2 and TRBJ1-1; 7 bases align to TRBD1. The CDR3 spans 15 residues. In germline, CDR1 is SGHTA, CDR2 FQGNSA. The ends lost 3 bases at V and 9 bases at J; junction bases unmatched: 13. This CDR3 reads CASSFEPGAGGKAFF. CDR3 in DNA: TGTGCCAGCAGCTTCGAACCGGGGGCAGGGGGAAAAGCTTTCTTT.